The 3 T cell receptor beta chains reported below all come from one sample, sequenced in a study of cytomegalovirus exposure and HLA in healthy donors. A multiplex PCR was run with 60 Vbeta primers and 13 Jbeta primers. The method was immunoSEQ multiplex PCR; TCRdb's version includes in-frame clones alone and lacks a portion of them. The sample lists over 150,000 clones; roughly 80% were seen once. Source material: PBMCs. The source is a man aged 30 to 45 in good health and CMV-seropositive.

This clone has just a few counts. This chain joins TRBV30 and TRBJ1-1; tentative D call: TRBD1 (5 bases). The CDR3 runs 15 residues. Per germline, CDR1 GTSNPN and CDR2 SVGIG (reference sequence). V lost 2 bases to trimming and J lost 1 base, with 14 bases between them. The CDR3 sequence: CAWSPRGGKNTEAFF. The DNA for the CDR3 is TGTGCCTGGAGTCCAAGGGGAGGGAAGAACACTGAAGCTTTCTTT.

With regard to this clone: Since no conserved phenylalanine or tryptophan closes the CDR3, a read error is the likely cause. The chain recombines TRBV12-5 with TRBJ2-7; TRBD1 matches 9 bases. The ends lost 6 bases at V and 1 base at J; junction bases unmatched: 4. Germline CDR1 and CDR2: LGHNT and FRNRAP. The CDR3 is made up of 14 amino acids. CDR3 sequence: CASGRTGDSYEQYL. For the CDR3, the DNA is TGTGCTAGTGGCCGGACAGGGGATTCCTACGAGCAGTACCTC.

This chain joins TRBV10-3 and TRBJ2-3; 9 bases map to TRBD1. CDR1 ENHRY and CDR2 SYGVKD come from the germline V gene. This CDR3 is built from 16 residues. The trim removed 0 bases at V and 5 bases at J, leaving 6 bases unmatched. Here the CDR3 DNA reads TGTGCCATCAGTGAGTCCCCGGGACAGGGTAGAGATACGCAGTATTTT. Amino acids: CAISESPGQGRDTQYF.